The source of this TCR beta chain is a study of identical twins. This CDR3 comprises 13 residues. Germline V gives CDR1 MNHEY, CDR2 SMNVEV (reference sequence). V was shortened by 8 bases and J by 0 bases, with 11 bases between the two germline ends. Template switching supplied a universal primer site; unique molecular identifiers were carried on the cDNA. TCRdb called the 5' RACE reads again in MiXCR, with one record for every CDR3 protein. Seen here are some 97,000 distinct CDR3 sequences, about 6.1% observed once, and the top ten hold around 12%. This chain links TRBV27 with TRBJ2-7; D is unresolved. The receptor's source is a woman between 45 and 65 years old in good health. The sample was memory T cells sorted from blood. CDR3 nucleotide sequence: TGTGCCAGCGGTGGAAGGAGCTCCTACGAGCAGTACTTC. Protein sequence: CASGGRSSYEQYF.